One and the same sample provided the 21 T cell receptor beta chains below, sequenced in a study of cytomegalovirus exposure and HLA in healthy donors. A multiplex PCR was run with 60 Vbeta primers and 13 Jbeta primers. Sequencing was performed with immunoSEQ multiplex PCR; in TCRdb, only in-frame clones are kept and a portion is missing. The repertoire has roughly 230,000 clones, about nine tenths of them found once; the top ten carry about 1.5%. Material for sequencing was PBMCs. These receptors were collected from a girl aged 2-9 years in good health and CMV-seronegative.

The V call is TRBV6-5, the J call TRBJ2-7; 11 bases map to TRBD2. Germline V gene data show CDR1 as MNHEY and CDR2 as SVGAGI. V lost 5 bases to trimming and J lost 0 bases; unmatched junction nucleotides: 0. CDR3 length: 14 amino acids. This CDR3 reads CASSGTSGSYEQYF. The CDR3 bases are TGTGCCAGCAGTGGGACTAGCGGCTCCTACGAGCAGTACTTC.

The gene calls are TRBV12-5 and TRBJ2-3, with 9 bases matching TRBD1. The CDR3 length is 14 residues. Germline V lookup: CDR1 LGHNT, CDR2 FRNRAP. Trimming at V came to 5 bases and at J to 3 bases, leaving 3 bases not matched to a gene. The chain's CDR3 is CASGRDRETDTQYF. The CDR3 DNA reads TGTGCTAGTGGTCGGGACAGGGAGACAGATACGCAGTATTTT.

The chain couples TRBV6-5 to TRBJ1-2, with D uncertain. Germline V gene data show CDR1 as MNHEY and CDR2 as SVGAGI. The ends were cut back, 5 bases at V and 8 bases at J, with 9 bases in the middle. CDR3 size: 11 residues. The CDR3 protein is CASSRQLGYTF. The DNA for the CDR3 is TGTGCCAGCAGTCGCCAGTTGGGCTACACCTTC.

V usage is TRBV5-6 and J usage is TRBJ2-7; TRBD2 matches at 8 bases. Germline V gives CDR1 SGHDT, CDR2 YYEEEE. CDR3 length: 15 amino acids. V lost 0 bases to trimming and J lost 4 bases; unmatched junction nucleotides: 6. The CDR3 reads CASSLGGGGIYEQYF. The DNA for the CDR3 is TGTGCCAGCAGCTTGGGGGGCGGGGGGATTTACGAGCAGTACTTC.

The rearrangement uses TRBV27 and TRBJ2-1; 10 bases line up with TRBD1. Germline CDR1 MNHEY, CDR2 SMNVEV (reference sequence). Unmatched junction bases numbered 4, after V lost 4 bases and J lost 4 bases. The CDR3 contains 15 residues. Written as DNA, the CDR3 is TGTGCCAGCAGTTCCTCGGGACAGGGGTACAATGAGCAGTTCTTC. Translated, it gives CASSSSGQGYNEQFF.

This chain uses TRBV4-1 with TRBJ2-1; D not resolved. V dropped 0 bases and J dropped 0 bases, with 9 bases sitting between them. Germline V gives CDR1 MGHRA, CDR2 YSYEKL. CDR3 length: 16 amino acids. The CDR3 sequence is CASSQDQASSYNEQFF. CDR3 bases: TGCGCCAGCAGCCAAGATCAGGCGTCCTCCTACAATGAGCAGTTCTTC.

The table lists this clone with a count of one. The rearrangement uses TRBV9 and TRBJ2-5; D ambiguous. Trimming shortened V by 0 bases and J by 6 bases, and 12 bases separated the two germline ends. CDR1 and CDR2 (germline): SGDLS, YYNGEE. There are 14 residues in the CDR3. The CDR3 DNA sequence: TGTGCCAGCAGCGTAGGCGGAAGCTCACAGACCCAGTACTTC. This encodes CASSVGGSSQTQYF. Full variable domain (missing parts from reference TRBV9 and TRBJ2-5): DSGVTQTPKHLITATGQRVTLRCSPRSGDLSVYWYQQSLDQGLQFLIQYYNGEERAKGNILERFSAQQFPDLHSELNLSSLELGDSALYFCASSVGGSSQTQYFGPGTRLLVL.

The chain uses TRBV27 and TRBJ1-2; no clear D. V was cut by 1 base and J by 5 bases, with 11 bases left in between. Germline CDR1 is MNHEY and CDR2 is SMNVEV (reference sequence). The CDR3 extends over 14 amino acids. The CDR3 loop is CASSLYSGFYGYTF. CDR3 nucleotides: TGTGCCAGCAGTTTATACTCAGGATTTTATGGCTACACCTTC.

This clone was recorded once. The chain employs TRBV5-1 and TRBJ2-1; 9 bases line up with TRBD2. V gave up 7 bases and J gave up 0 bases; unmatched junction bases: 8. The CDR3 has 16 residues. CDR1 and CDR2 from the germline V gene are SGHRS and YFSETQ. CDR3 residues: CASARSGGFSYNEQFF. The CDR3 DNA follows: TGCGCCAGCGCTCGGAGCGGGGGGTTCTCCTACAATGAGCAGTTCTTC.

V is TRBV2 and J is TRBJ2-1, with 8 bases fitting TRBD1. Trimming removed 0 bases from V and 6 bases from J; junction bases left unmatched: 7. CDR3 size: 16 residues. Germline assignment: CDR1 SNHLY and CDR2 FYNNEI. The CDR3 here is CASSEAPGTGFNEQFF. The CDR3 nucleotides are TGTGCCAGCAGTGAAGCCCCCGGGACAGGCTTCAATGAGCAGTTCTTC.

On this clone: A read error may account for a junction end that differs from germline. The chain joins TRBV10-1 to TRBJ1-1; a possible D gene is TRBD1 (6 bases). CDR1 is WNHNN, CDR2 SYGVQD, per germline (reference sequence). The CDR3 spans 13 residues. The CDR3 protein is CASSTGPVTGAFF. The CDR3 nucleotides are TGCGCCAGCAGTACAGGGCCGGTGACTGGAGCTTTCTTT.

This clone has a single count. The rearrangement links TRBV2 to TRBJ2-5; 9 bases match TRBD1. V lost 4 bases and J lost 1; bases outside the gene matches: 4. The germline V gene encodes CDR1 SNHLY and CDR2 FYNNEI. The CDR3 is 15 residues long. CDR3 coding DNA: TGTGCCAGCAGTGTGACAGGGGGACGCCAAGAGACCCAGTACTTC. Protein sequence: CASSVTGGRQETQYF.

J is TRBJ1-1 and V is TRBV7-9; D unresolved. The germline V gene has CDR1 SEHNR and CDR2 FQNEAQ (reference sequence). The CDR3 extends over 13 amino acids. V was trimmed by 1 base and J by 5 bases, leaving 8 bases between them. Here the CDR3 reads CASSLGYGTEAFF. CDR3 in DNA: TGTGCCAGCAGCTTAGGATACGGGACTGAAGCTTTCTTT.

V usage is TRBV2 and J usage is TRBJ2-1, with 11 bases lining up with TRBD2. Trimming removed 6 bases from V and 7 bases from J; junction bases left unmatched: 11. Germline V CDR1 and CDR2: SNHLY, FYNNEI. The CDR3 covers 16 residues. CDR3 residues: CASRGLTSGVGNEQFF. As DNA, the CDR3 is TGTGCCAGCAGGGGTCTGACTAGCGGGGTTGGGAATGAGCAGTTCTTC. Based on the CDR3 plus reference TRBV2 and TRBJ2-1, the full variable domain is EPEVTQTPSHQVTQMGQEVILRCVPISNHLYFYWYRQILGQKVEFLVSFYNNEISEKSEIFDDQFSVERPDGSNFTLKIRSTKLEDSAMYFCASRGLTSGVGNEQFFGPGTRLTVL.

V usage is TRBV15 and J usage is TRBJ2-5; no clear D. Trimming removed 0 bases from V and 4 bases from J, with 6 bases in between. Germline V gene sequence: CDR1 LNHNV, CDR2 YYDKDF (reference sequence). The CDR3 sequence is 13 residues long. For the CDR3, the DNA is TGTGCCACCAGCAGAGAGAGTCGAGAGACCCAGTACTTC. Its translation: CATSRESRETQYF.

The CDR3: CASSTTGLGVYEQYF. DNA of the CDR3: TGTGCCAGCAGTACAACGGGACTAGGGGTCTACGAGCAGTACTTC. V is TRBV28 and J is TRBJ2-7; the match to TRBD2 covers 8 bases. This CDR3 is 15 amino acids long. The J segment lost 3 bases and the V segment lost 5 bases, leaving 9 bases of the junction unmatched. Germline-derived CDR1 and CDR2 are MDHEN and SYDVKM.

The chain couples TRBV29-1 to TRBJ1-2; 7 bases match TRBD1. The germline V gene has CDR1 SQVTM and CDR2 ANQGSEA. V gave up 4 bases and J gave up 8 bases; unmatched junction bases: 10. CDR3 length equals 13 residues. CDR3 protein: CSVGFQDRRGYTF. Here the CDR3 DNA reads TGCAGCGTTGGCTTCCAGGACAGGAGAGGCTACACCTTC.

The rearrangement links TRBV29-1 to TRBJ2-6; 12 positions match TRBD2. Germline CDR1 reads SQVTM; CDR2 reads ANQGSEA. The CDR3 covers 19 residues. Germline trimming cut 7 bases from V and 1 base from J; bases unmatched to any gene: 14. The CDR3 is CSALAGGPGWGSGANVLTF. The CDR3 DNA reads as TGCAGCGCCCTAGCGGGAGGGCCTGGGTGGGGTTCTGGGGCCAACGTCCTGACTTTC.

J is TRBJ1-1 and V is TRBV5-1; maybe TRBD1 (6 bases). Germline assignment: CDR1 SGHRS and CDR2 YFSETQ. This CDR3 comprises 13 residues. Trimming took 7 bases from V and 2 from J, leaving 12 bases between them. CDR3 in amino acids: CASGVDRNTEAFF. The CDR3 DNA reads as TGCGCCAGCGGGGTGGACAGAAACACTGAAGCTTTCTTT.

The V and J genes are TRBV5-5 and TRBJ1-1; weak D call: TRBD1 (5 bases). This CDR3 contains 16 residues. Germline loops: CDR1 SGHKS, CDR2 YYEKEE (reference sequence). V shed 2 bases and J shed 0 bases, with 14 bases lying between them. The CDR3 protein is CASSFLEGRVNTEAFF. CDR3 sequence (DNA): TGTGCCAGCAGCTTTTTGGAGGGCAGGGTGAACACTGAAGCTTTCTTT.

The V call is TRBV19, the J call TRBJ2-5; D is possibly TRBD2 (6 bases). The CDR3 totals 15 residues. Germline-derived CDR1 and CDR2 are LNHDA and SQIVND (reference sequence). Trimming pared 3 bases from V and 3 bases from J, leaving 14 bases between. The CDR3 nucleotides are TGTGCCAGTAGTATCGACGGACGGGGGAAAGAGACCCAGTACTTC. It codes for CASSIDGRGKETQYF.